This TCR beta chain was documented in a study of STAT5B mutations in CD4+ large granular lymphocyte leukemia. Study-wide results and limits: 8/27 top patient clones versus 2/35 control clones were TRBV06-family.

In regard to this clone: Its antigen remains unidentified.

Sequencing was at survey level. Some clones are missing from TCRdb's copy, which holds only in-frame ones; the method was immunoSEQ multiplex PCR. The repertoire holds 30,000 to 35,000 clones, over 60% seen once, with roughly 7% in the top ten. The V end was cut by 2 bases, the J end by 2 bases, with 7 bases between. From germline, CDR1 is LNHDA and CDR2 SQIVND (reference sequence). This CDR3 has 14 residues. The source material was CD4+ T cells from blood buffy coats. This receptor was taken from a human donor in good health. The chain uses TRBV19 and TRBJ1-5; D may be TRBD1 (6 bases). The CDR3 sequence: CASSIHRGNQPQHF. The CDR3 DNA sequence: TGTGCCAGTAGTATACACAGGGGCAATCAGCCCCAGCATTTT. The whole variable domain, filled in from reference TRBV19 and TRBJ1-5, reads DGGITQSPKYLFRKEGQNVTLSCEQNLNHDAMYWYRQDPGQGLRLIYYSQIVNDFQKGDIAEGYSVSREKKESFPLTVTSAQKNPTAFYLCASSIHRGNQPQHFGDGTRLSIL.